This T cell receptor beta chain was profiled in a study of T cells after yellow fever vaccination. Study outcomes and limitations: Of the clonotypes, a small share occurred in both CD4 and CD8 compartments.

CDR1 and CDR2 from the germline V gene are SGHTA and FQGNSA. The CDR3 spans 16 residues. Trimming removed 5 bases from V and 5 bases from J, with 21 bases in between. Template switching with 5'RACE generated the TCR cDNA and added a universal primer site and UMIs. TCRdb reprocessed the 5' RACE reads via MiXCR and lists one record per CDR3 protein. Of about 320,000 distinct CDR3 sequences detected, around 13% appear once; the ten largest clones hold 3.2%. There are a few counts of this clonotype. Its antigen is unknown. The receptor was isolated from a man aged 18 to 29 who received the YFV17D yellow fever vaccine. The chain joins TRBV7-2 to TRBJ2-5, with D maybe TRBD2 (6 bases). Specimen: CD4+ T cells sorted from PBMCs, collected 15 days after the yellow fever booster vaccination. This chain's CDR3 is CASSHTAGNRGETQYF. CDR3 DNA sequence: TGTGCCAGCAGCCACACCGCGGGGAATCGAGGGGAGACCCAGTACTTC.